This T cell receptor (beta chain) derives from a study of identical twins. After template switching added a universal primer site, the resulting cDNA carried unique molecular identifiers. In TCRdb, the 5' RACE reads were re-called with MiXCR into one record per CDR3 protein. Here the sample spans some 790,000 distinct CDR3 sequences, about 20% being singletons. Study observations and caveats: Out-of-frame TCR alpha sharing in monozygotic twins exceeded recombination model predictions.

This CDR3 has 13 residues. V gave up 7 bases and J gave up 4 bases, with 13 bases separating them. The germline V gene encodes CDR1 SEHNR and CDR2 FQNEAQ (reference sequence). The table lists this clonotype with a few counts. What it binds is unknown. These data were likewise used in another study, on T cells expressing NK-cell markers. As that report states: Underlying the TCR beta repertoires were sorted CD3+CD56+NKG2C+, CD3+CD56+NKG2C- and CD3+CD56-NKG2C+ T cells.

The rearrangement links TRBV7-9 to TRBJ1-2, with D perhaps matching TRBD1 (6 bases). Input material: PBMCs. This sequence was found in a woman under 30 in good health. The CDR3 region has the DNA TGTGCCAGCAACAAAAGGGGGAGCTATGGCTACACCTTC. This sequence encodes CASNKRGSYGYTF.